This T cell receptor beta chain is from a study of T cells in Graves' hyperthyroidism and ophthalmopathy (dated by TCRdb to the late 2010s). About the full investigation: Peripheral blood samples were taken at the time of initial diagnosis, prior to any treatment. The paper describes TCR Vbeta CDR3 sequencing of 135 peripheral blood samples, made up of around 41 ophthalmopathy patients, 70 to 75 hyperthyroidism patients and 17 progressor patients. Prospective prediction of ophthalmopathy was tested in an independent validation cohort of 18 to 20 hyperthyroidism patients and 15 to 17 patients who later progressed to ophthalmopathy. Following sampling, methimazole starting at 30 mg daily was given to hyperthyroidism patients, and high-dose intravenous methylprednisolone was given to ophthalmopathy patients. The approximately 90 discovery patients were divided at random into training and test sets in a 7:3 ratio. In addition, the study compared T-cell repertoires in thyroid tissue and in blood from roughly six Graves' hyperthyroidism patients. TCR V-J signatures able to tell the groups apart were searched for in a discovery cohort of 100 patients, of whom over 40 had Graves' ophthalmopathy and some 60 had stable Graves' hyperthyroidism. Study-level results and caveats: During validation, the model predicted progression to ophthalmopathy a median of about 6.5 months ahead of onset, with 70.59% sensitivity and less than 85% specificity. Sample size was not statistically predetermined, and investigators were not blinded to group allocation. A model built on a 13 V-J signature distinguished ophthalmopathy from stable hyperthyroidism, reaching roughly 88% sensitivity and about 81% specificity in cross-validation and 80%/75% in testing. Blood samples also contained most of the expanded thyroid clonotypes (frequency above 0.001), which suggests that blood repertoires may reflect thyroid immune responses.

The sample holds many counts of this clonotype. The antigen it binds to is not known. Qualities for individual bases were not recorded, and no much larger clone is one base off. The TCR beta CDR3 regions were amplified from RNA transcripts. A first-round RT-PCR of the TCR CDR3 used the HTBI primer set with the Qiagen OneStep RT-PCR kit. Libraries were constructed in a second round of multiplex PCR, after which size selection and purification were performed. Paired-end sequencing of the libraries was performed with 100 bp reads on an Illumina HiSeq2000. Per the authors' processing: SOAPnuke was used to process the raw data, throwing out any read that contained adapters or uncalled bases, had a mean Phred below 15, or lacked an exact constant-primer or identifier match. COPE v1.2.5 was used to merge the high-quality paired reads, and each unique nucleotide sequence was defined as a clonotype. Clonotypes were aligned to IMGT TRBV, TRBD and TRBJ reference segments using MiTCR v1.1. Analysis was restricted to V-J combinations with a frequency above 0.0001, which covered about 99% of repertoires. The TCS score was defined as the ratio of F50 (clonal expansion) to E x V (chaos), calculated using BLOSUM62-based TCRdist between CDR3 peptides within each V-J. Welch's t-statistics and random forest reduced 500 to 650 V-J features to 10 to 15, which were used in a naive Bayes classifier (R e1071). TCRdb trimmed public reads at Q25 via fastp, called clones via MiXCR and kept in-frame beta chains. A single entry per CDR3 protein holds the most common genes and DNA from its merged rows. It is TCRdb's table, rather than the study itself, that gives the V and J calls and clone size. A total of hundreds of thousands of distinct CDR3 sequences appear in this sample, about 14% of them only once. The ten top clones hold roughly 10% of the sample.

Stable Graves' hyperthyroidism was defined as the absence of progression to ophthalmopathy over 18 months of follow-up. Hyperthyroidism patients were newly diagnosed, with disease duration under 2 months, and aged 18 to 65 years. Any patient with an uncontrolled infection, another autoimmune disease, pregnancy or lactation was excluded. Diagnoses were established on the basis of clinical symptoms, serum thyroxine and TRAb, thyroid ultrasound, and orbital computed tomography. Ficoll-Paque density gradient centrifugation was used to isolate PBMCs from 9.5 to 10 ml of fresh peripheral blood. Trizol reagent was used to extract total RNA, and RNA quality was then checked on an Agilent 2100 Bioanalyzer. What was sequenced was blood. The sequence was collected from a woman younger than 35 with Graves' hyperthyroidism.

The sequenced DNA: TGTGCCAGCAGCTTAGTCAGGGGAGGAGGCACAGATACGCAGTATTTT. This codes for CASSLVRGGGTDTQYF. The rearrangement combines TRBV7-9 with TRBJ2-3, with the D call perhaps TRBD1 or TRBD2, as 6 bases match in each case. Looking up the germline V gene (reference sequence) yields CDR1 SEHNR and CDR2 FQNEAQ. The germline ends are 12 bases apart after V is trimmed by 1 base and J by 1 base. From its cysteine to its phenylalanine, the CDR3 spans 16 amino acids. Just the 48-base CDR3 DNA is kept, in frame starting at base 1. Joined to the reference TRBV7-9 and TRBJ2-3 proteins, this CDR3 gives the full variable domain: DTGVSQNPRHKITKRGQNVTFRCDPISEHNRLYWYRQTLGQGPEFLTYFQNEAQLEKSRLLSDRFSAERPKGSFSTLEIQRTEQGDSAMYLCASSLVRGGGTDTQYFGPGTRLTVL.